These 20 T cell receptor beta chains came from one sample sequenced in a study of blood T cell repertoires in COVID-19. Profiled with immunoSEQ multiplex PCR; TCRdb holds only in-frame clones, not every one. In the table there are approximately 250,000 clones, around 89% of which are singletons. Sample: PBMCs or T cells enriched from blood (not recorded which). These receptors originate from a woman aged 40-49 years with acute COVID-19.

This chain connects TRBV18 to TRBJ2-1, with no clear D. Per the germline V gene, CDR1 is KGHSH and CDR2 is LQKENI. Between the trimmed V and J ends, which lost 3 bases and 8 bases, there was a span of 8 bases. The CDR3 totals 12 residues. The CDR3 DNA is TGTGCCAGCTCACCTTCTGGAGATGAGCAGTTCTTC. It yields the protein CASSPSGDEQFF.

This clone was detected only once. J is TRBJ1-2 and V is TRBV6-5; possible D gene TRBD1, 5 bases. V was trimmed by 0 bases and J by 4 bases, leaving 15 bases between them. CDR3 length equals 16 residues. Germline values: CDR1 MNHEY, CDR2 SVGAGI. CDR3 region: CASSYSYELGGYGYTF. The CDR3 DNA reads as TGTGCCAGCAGTTACTCGTACGAGCTGGGGGGCTATGGCTACACCTTC.

This rearrangement joins TRBV12-5 to TRBJ2-3; 14 nucleotides agree with TRBD2. From germline, CDR1 is LGHNT and CDR2 FRNRAP. Unmatched junction bases numbered 10, after V lost 6 bases and J lost 5 bases. The CDR3 has 17 residues. CDR3 in DNA: TGTGCTAGTGGACCTCGACTAGCGGGAGGGATAAGAGATACGCAGTATTTT. It translates to CASGPRLAGGIRDTQYF. The full variable domain, completed using reference TRBV12-5 and TRBJ2-3, is DARVTQTPRHKVTEMGQEVTMRCQPILGHNTVFWYRQTMMQGLELLAYFRNRAPLDDSGMPKDRFSAEMPDATLATLKIQPSEPRDSAVYFCASGPRLAGGIRDTQYFGPGTRLTVL.

The V call is TRBV19, the J call TRBJ1-1; unclear D gene. This CDR3 is built from 14 residues. Trimming shortened V by 5 bases and J by 4 bases, and 14 bases separated the two germline ends. The germline V gene has CDR1 LNHDA and CDR2 SQIVND (reference sequence). CDR3 sequence: CASSPRGRSTEAFF. The CDR3 DNA is TGTGCCAGTAGTCCCCGGGGAAGATCCACTGAAGCTTTCTTT.

Written as DNA, the CDR3 is TGTGCCAGTAGTCTACAGGACCGCCAAGAGACCCAGTACTTC. Translated, it gives CASSLQDRQETQYF. The chain links TRBV19 to TRBJ2-5; D is perhaps TRBD1 (5 bases). The ends were cut back, 5 bases at V and 1 base at J, with 11 bases in the middle. The CDR3 length is 14 residues. Germline CDR1 LNHDA, CDR2 SQIVND (reference sequence).

This clone showed up just once. The CDR3 here is CASSEQGAQETQYF. The CDR3, as DNA: TGCGCCAGCAGCGAACAGGGGGCGCAGGAGACCCAGTACTTC. The chain recombines TRBV5-1 with TRBJ2-5; 9 bases are shared with TRBD1. The CDR3 covers 14 residues. With V trimmed by 4 bases and J by 5 bases, 6 bases remained unmatched. In germline, CDR1 is SGHRS, CDR2 YFSETQ.

In this sample, this clone turned up a few times. The chain links TRBV28 to TRBJ1-5; TRBD1 might be the D (6 bases). In germline, CDR1 is MDHEN, CDR2 SYDVKM. The CDR3 contains 16 residues. Trimming removed 8 bases at V and 0 bases at J, with 17 bases between. The CDR3 loop reads CASLIEGVNSNQPQHF. The CDR3 DNA follows: TGTGCCAGCCTTATTGAGGGGGTCAATAGCAATCAGCCCCAGCATTTT.

This chain joins TRBV18 and TRBJ2-1; TRBD1 aligns across 7 bases. Trimming took 5 bases from V and 7 from J; bases not matched to a gene: 8. CDR1 is KGHSH, CDR2 LQKENI, per germline. This CDR3 comprises 14 residues. The CDR3 spells CASSSPEGANEQFF. CDR3 sequence (DNA): TGTGCCAGCTCAAGCCCTGAGGGGGCTAATGAGCAGTTCTTC.

The rearrangement uses TRBV2 and TRBJ1-6, with TRBD1 identical over 8 bases. Germline-derived CDR1 and CDR2 are SNHLY and FYNNEI. Trimming at V came to 5 bases and at J to 8 bases, leaving 11 bases not matched to a gene. The CDR3 sequence is 16 residues long. The CDR3 region has the DNA TGTGCCAGCAGTCGGGGGACTGACAGGGGTTATTCACCCCTCCACTTT. Translated, it gives CASSRGTDRGYSPLHF.

This clone appeared a single time. The chain combines TRBV7-8 with TRBJ2-3; no definite D call. This CDR3 contains 16 residues. The germline CDR1 and CDR2 sequences are SGHVS and FQNEAQ. The V end lost 2 bases, the J end lost 5 bases, and 17 bases lay between the germline ends. CDR3 in DNA: TGTGCCAGCAGCTTAATTTTCGGAGCGTCGAAAGATACGCAGTATTTT. It codes for CASSLIFGASKDTQYF.

Points on this clone: Germline is not matched at one junction end, which may reflect a read error. The chain combines TRBV7-7 with TRBJ2-1; 11 nucleotides agree with TRBD2. CDR1 is SSHAT, CDR2 FNYEAQ, per germline (reference sequence). The CDR3 consists of 15 residues. The CDR3, as DNA: TGTGCTAGCAGCCTACTAGCGGGAGAGTCGGATGAGCAGTTCTTC. Its translation: CASSLLAGESDEQFF.

V usage is TRBV19 and J usage is TRBJ2-2, with D hard to call. CDR3 length: 13 amino acids. Germline V gene sequence: CDR1 LNHDA, CDR2 SQIVND (reference sequence). V dropped 1 base and J dropped 4 bases, with 4 bases sitting between them. The CDR3 DNA reads as TGTGCCAGTAGTATAGCTACCACCGGGGAGCTGTTTTTT. Translating gives CASSIATTGELFF.

J is TRBJ2-7 and V is TRBV15, with 11 bases that match TRBD2. The germline V gene encodes CDR1 LNHNV and CDR2 YYDKDF (reference sequence). Trimming at V came to 3 bases and at J to 6 bases, leaving 4 bases not matched to a gene. CDR3 size: 14 residues. This CDR3 reads CATSRDGTSGEQYF. The CDR3 DNA follows: TGTGCCACCAGCAGGGACGGGACTAGCGGCGAGCAGTACTTC.

CDR3 sequence: CASRGRTSGRPSSYEQYV. The CDR3 nucleotides read TGTGCCAGCAGGGGCAGGACTAGCGGGAGACCGAGCTCCTACGAGCAGTACGTC. The chain links TRBV2 to TRBJ2-7; TRBD2 aligns across 13 bases. The J segment lost 0 bases and the V segment lost 6 bases, leaving 11 bases of the junction unmatched. The CDR3 covers 18 residues. Germline V gives CDR1 SNHLY, CDR2 FYNNEI.

This rearrangement joins TRBV7-9 to TRBJ1-2; D possibly corresponds to TRBD1 (5 bases). V dropped 8 bases and J dropped 3 bases, with 13 bases sitting between them. The CDR3 length is 13 residues. Germline loops: CDR1 SEHNR, CDR2 FQNEAQ (reference sequence). In nucleotides, the CDR3 is TGTGCCAGCCCAATAGGGGAAGACTATGGCTACACCTTC. Translated: CASPIGEDYGYTF.

The V and J genes are TRBV7-2 and TRBJ2-3; TRBD2 aligns across 11 bases. V shed 0 bases and J 6 bases; nucleotides not matched to a gene: 14. This CDR3 is 19 amino acids long. Germline-derived CDR1 and CDR2 are SGHTA and FQGNSA. CDR3 coding DNA: TGTGCCAGCAGCTTAGCTGTCAGGGGGCGACTAGCGGGATCGGATACGCAGTATTTT. Translation gives CASSLAVRGRLAGSDTQYF.

The CDR3 region is CASRRGTKAFF. The CDR3 nucleotides read TGTGCCAGCAGGAGGGGGACTAAAGCTTTCTTT. The V call is TRBV7-2, the J call TRBJ1-1; D perhaps matches TRBD1 (6 bases). The germline V gene has CDR1 SGHTA and CDR2 FQGNSA. The CDR3 length is 11 residues. Trimming cost V 6 bases and J 9 bases, with 11 bases left between them.

The V and J genes are TRBV7-2 and TRBJ1-2; possible D gene TRBD1, 5 bases. The CDR3 is 15 amino acids. Germline-derived CDR1 and CDR2 are SGHTA and FQGNSA. V was pared by 5 bases and J by 3 bases, with 16 bases between. The chain's CDR3 is CASSPRGSEHYGYTF. The CDR3 DNA reads TGTGCCAGCAGCCCCCGGGGGTCCGAGCACTATGGCTACACCTTC.

With regard to this clone: Germline and junction disagree at one end, which may indicate a read error. This chain links TRBV7-9 with TRBJ2-1, with a tentative D call TRBD1 (6 bases). This CDR3 comprises 12 residues. Germline loops: CDR1 SEHNR, CDR2 FQNEAQ (reference sequence). The chain's CDR3 is CASSLRDKEQFF. As DNA, the CDR3 is TGTGCCAGCAGCTTAAGGGACAAGGAGCAGTTCTTC.

The V and J genes are TRBV11-3 and TRBJ2-2; 9 nucleotides align to TRBD1. V shed 3 bases, J shed 15 bases, and the junction held 11 bases outside the gene matches. Germline V gene sequence: CDR1 SGHNT, CDR2 YENEEA. The CDR3 has 14 residues. CDR3 DNA: TGTGCCAGCAGCTTGACAGGGGGGACGGTCCCTGTGTTTTTT. Protein product: CASSLTGGTVPVFF.